A single sample gave rise to the 14 T cell receptor beta chains below, sequenced in a study of beta chain features in type 1 diabetes. Since all of the isolated RNA was reverse transcribed, expressed TCRB transcripts were what got sequenced. Generated by immunoSEQ multiplex PCR, the TCRdb table keeps only in-frame clones and is missing some. The sample contains under 900,000 clones, roughly 15% of which appear only once. The sample taken for sequencing was naive CD4+ T cells from blood. Receptors originate from a woman under 30 in good health.

This clone has more than one count but fewer than ten. The V gene is TRBV19, the J gene TRBJ2-1; TRBD2 aligns across 7 bases. V shed 7 bases and J 8 bases; nucleotides not matched to a gene: 11. Germline V lookup: CDR1 LNHDA, CDR2 SQIVND (reference sequence). The CDR3 is 14 residues long. The CDR3 reads CASTLGGFDHEQFF. The CDR3 nucleotides read TGTGCCAGTACTTTGGGAGGGTTTGACCATGAGCAGTTCTTC.

There are a few counts of this clone. This chain links TRBV14 with TRBJ2-1, with TRBD2 matching over 9 bases. The V and J ends lost 3 bases and 6 bases, in that order; junction bases with no gene match: 9. This CDR3 has 16 amino acids. Looked up from germline, CDR1 is SGHDN and CDR2 is FVKESK. CDR3 sequence reads: CASSHIRGAGGNEQFF. The CDR3 DNA sequence: TGTGCCAGCAGCCACATCCGGGGAGCGGGAGGCAATGAGCAGTTCTTC.

The chain links TRBV2 to TRBJ2-7; 9 bases align to TRBD1. The CDR3 loop spans 14 amino acids. Germline V gene sequence: CDR1 SNHLY, CDR2 FYNNEI. The junction had 5 bases not matched to a gene; V was cut back by 4 bases and J by 4 bases. The CDR3 sequence is CASSAGTGRYEQYF. CDR3 DNA: TGTGCCAGCAGTGCCGGGACAGGGCGGTACGAGCAGTACTTC.

This clone occurred a few times. The J gene is TRBJ1-3, the V gene TRBV9; 9 positions agree with TRBD1. The CDR3 is 19 amino acids. With V trimmed by 1 base and J by 0 bases, 11 bases remained unmatched. CDR1 and CDR2 (germline): SGDLS, YYNGEE. In DNA, the CDR3 is TGTGCCAGCAGCGTATTTGAAGGGACAGGGCCCCGCTCTGGAAACACCATATATTTT. The encoded protein is CASSVFEGTGPRSGNTIYF.

This clone came up a few times. The chain joins TRBV5-6 to TRBJ2-2; 10 bases match TRBD2. The CDR3 covers 15 residues. Germline loops: CDR1 SGHDT, CDR2 YYEEEE. Unmatched junction bases numbered 5, after V lost 4 bases and J lost 5 bases. DNA of the CDR3: TGTGCCAGCAGCCCAGCGGGAGGGGCAACCGGGGAGCTGTTTTTT. Protein: CASSPAGGATGELFF.

This clone came up a few times. This chain links TRBV18 with TRBJ2-1; possible D gene TRBD2, 5 bases. V was pared by 4 bases and J by 4 bases, with 14 bases between. This CDR3 is built from 15 residues. Germline V gene data show CDR1 as KGHSH and CDR2 as LQKENI. The CDR3 region is CASSLSSIPYNEQFF. CDR3 coding DNA: TGTGCCAGCTCACTATCTAGCATCCCTTACAATGAGCAGTTCTTC.

There are a few counts of this clone. The chain uses TRBV6-6 and TRBJ2-5; 7 positions match TRBD1. This CDR3 is 16 amino acids long. V was clipped by 2 bases and J by 0 bases; unmatched bases: 6. From germline, CDR1 is MNHNY and CDR2 SVGAGI (reference sequence). As DNA, the CDR3 is TGTGCCAGCAGTTACAAGGGGGCGATGTACCAAGAGACCCAGTACTTC. Amino acids: CASSYKGAMYQETQYF.

CDR3 sequence reads: CASSLTPAALTDTQYF. In DNA, the CDR3 is TGCGCCAGCAGCTTGACCCCCGCAGCGCTCACAGATACGCAGTATTTT. This sequence joins TRBV5-1 and TRBJ2-3; D not resolved. CDR3 length equals 16 residues. The V gene's germline CDR1 is SGHRS and CDR2 YFSETQ. Deletions cut 1 base from V and 2 bases from J, with 14 bases between.

CDR3 DNA: TGTGCCAGCAGTTACGTGGCAGGGCGGAGCAATCAGCCCCAGCATTTT. This sequence encodes CASSYVAGRSNQPQHF. The chain couples TRBV6-5 to TRBJ1-5, with D tentatively TRBD1 (5 bases). The CDR3 covers 16 residues. Looked up from germline, CDR1 is MNHEY and CDR2 is SVGAGI. V was cut by 2 bases and J by 1 base, with 12 bases left in between.

The rearrangement uses TRBV5-6 and TRBJ2-1; D gene uncertain. The CDR3 is 11 residues long. Deletions cut 3 bases from V and 7 bases from J, with 5 bases between. Germline CDR1 reads SGHDT; CDR2 reads YYEEEE. The CDR3 DNA sequence: TGTGCCAGCAGCTCCGCGAATGAGCAGTTCTTC. Its translation: CASSSANEQFF.

This chain joins TRBV15 and TRBJ1-2; no clear D. Germline V lookup: CDR1 LNHNV, CDR2 YYDKDF (reference sequence). V lost 0 bases and J 5 bases, leaving 7 bases between the germline ends. This CDR3 comprises 13 residues. The CDR3 reads CATSREGSYGYTF. For the CDR3, the DNA is TGTGCCACCAGCAGAGAGGGTTCATATGGCTACACCTTC.

Comment on this clone: Likely a read error: the CDR3 ends without its conserved phenylalanine or tryptophan. The limits of the CDR3 on the DNA are not certain, so only TCRdb's listed CDR3 is given. The genes are TRBV20-1 and TRBJ2-7. With termini counted, the CDR3 has 10 amino acids. The germline gives CDR1 DFQATT, CDR2 SNEGSKA (reference sequence). The CDR3 is CSAAVANLCG.

This clone was recorded at least ten times. Other DNA sequences within the sample encode an identical CDR3. V and J are TRBV14 and TRBJ2-1, with D unclear. The CDR3 length is 12 residues. Trimming cost V 4 bases and J 4 bases, with 5 bases left between them. CDR1 and CDR2 (germline): SGHDN, FVKESK. The chain's CDR3 is CASSPAYNEQFF. CDR3 sequence (DNA): TGTGCCAGCAGCCCTGCATACAATGAGCAGTTCTTC. Drawing the rest from reference TRBV14 and TRBJ2-1, the complete variable domain is EAGVTQFPSHSVIEKGQTVTLRCDPISGHDNLYWYRRVMGKEIKFLLHFVKESKQDESGMPNNRFLAERTGGTYSTLKVQPAELEDSGVYFCASSPAYNEQFFGPGTRLTVL.

The chain joins TRBV4-3 to TRBJ1-3; D uncertain. Deletions cut 0 bases from V and 0 bases from J, with 9 bases between. CDR1 and CDR2 from the germline V gene are LGHNA and YSLEER. This CDR3 comprises 16 residues. In DNA, the CDR3 is TGCGCCAGCAGCCAAGAAGTGGGCTTCTCTGGAAACACCATATATTTT. It encodes CASSQEVGFSGNTIYF.